This TCR beta chain was sequenced for a study of T cell responses to AZD1222 COVID-19 vaccine. The CDR3 runs 14 residues. J was trimmed by 6 bases and V by 3 bases; bases with no gene match: 4. Germline CDR1 MGHRA, CDR2 YSYEKL. Produced via immunoSEQ multiplex PCR; TCRdb's table is partial and in-frame only. The sample has 85,000 to 90,000 clones, 85% to 90% seen once. The source material was peripheral blood, sampled 28 days after the second AZD1222 dose. This rearrangement joins TRBV4-1 to TRBJ2-3; 9 bases are a match to TRBD2. The receptor comes from an adult who received the AZD1222 COVID-19 vaccine. CDR3 residues: CASSHRAGGDTQYF. CDR3 bases: TGCGCCAGCAGCCACAGAGCGGGGGGTGATACGCAGTATTTT.